This entry is about one TCR beta chain. At one boundary the junction diverges from the germline segment, which might be a read error. The length of the CDR3 is 17 residues. From germline, CDR1 is SGHVT and CDR2 SQSDAQ. This specimen comes from a study of blood T cells in healthy people across ages. For the second PCR, which ran for 7 to 11 cycles, a sample-barcoded 5' primer and a J-beta primer mix were used. MiXCR was run by TCRdb on the 5' RACE reads, yielding one entry per CDR3 protein. Of roughly 640,000 distinct CDR3 sequences in the sample, roughly 30% are singletons; the top ten hold 15% to 18%.

The receptor was isolated from an elderly woman in good health. The V and J genes are TRBV7-4 and TRBJ2-3; D is possibly TRBD2 (6 bases). The source material was blood. Here the CDR3 DNA reads TGTGCCAGCAGCCTGTTTGGGGTAGCGGCGATCACAGGTACGCAGTATTTT. Its translation: CASSLFGVAAITGTQYF.